The entry below describes one T cell receptor beta chain. No cognate antigen has been identified for it. Sequenced using an Illumina HiSeq 2000. TCR beta cDNA libraries were prepared using 5'RACE template switching, which introduced a universal primer site and unique molecular identifiers. cDNA synthesis was primed from the TCR beta constant segment and was followed by two successive PCR amplification steps. Per the source publication's procedure: MIGEC handled demultiplexing of the reads and grouping by UMI, while MiTCR was used to assemble and quantify clonotypes. Only TCR cDNA sequences supported by at least two reads were kept to exclude erroneous sequences. Downstream repertoire analysis used the tcR package, and clonotypes were matched across fractions by CDR3 nucleotide sequence plus V segment. VDJmatch was used to annotate antigen specificity against VDJdb, with one amino acid substitution in CDR3 allowed. Following TCRdb reprocessing, every CDR3 protein sequence forms one entry, and DNA is not provided. TCRdb's processing, not the study's, gives the V and J calls here. The sample's own table lists 350,000 to 400,000 distinct CDR3 sequences. The ten largest clones capture 9.5% to 12% of the sample.

HCMV-specific IgG was detected in serum with a commercial ELISA kit to determine HCMV serostatus. Peripheral blood mononuclear cells were isolated from blood by Ficoll density gradient centrifugation. The CDR3 contains 17 residues, cysteine and phenylalanine counted. Only the protein sequence is given. CDR1 and CDR2 were assigned from the germline V gene as SGHRS and YFSETQ. The sample is drawn from a study of T cells expressing NK-cell markers (dated by TCRdb to the early 2020s). At the level of the whole study: Fewer than ten donors provided sorted CD3+CD56+NKG2C+, CD3+CD56+NKG2C- and CD3+CD56-NKG2C+ T-cell subsets, whose TCR beta-chain repertoires were profiled. Among the eight sequenced donors, only one was HCMV-seronegative, while the other seven were HCMV-seropositive. All eight donors whose samples were sequenced were randomly selected healthy volunteers, three of them men and five women. Libraries were sequenced as 2 x 150 bp reads on Illumina HiSeq 2000/2500, MiSeq or NextSeq. The investigation overall reported the following: In six or seven donors, the dominant CD3+CD56+NKG2C+ clonotypes ranked among the top 10 CD8+ clonotypes, making up roughly 1.0-8% of CD8+ T cells. It remained unclear whether the expanded NKG2C-expressing T cell clones were specific for HCMV antigens. Those dominant clonotypes were again the most abundant among CD3+CD56-NKG2C+ cells in a few donors, at about 25-65%.

The sample taken for sequencing was blood T cells: a sorted CD56 or NKG2C T cell subset, CD4+ or CD8+ T cells, or bulk PBMC T cells (not recorded which). The V and J genes are TRBV5-1 and TRBJ2-2; the D gene TCRdb calls, TRBD2, cannot be checked with no DNA. This TCR was recovered from a woman between 45 and 60 years old in good health. Donor details come from another sample of the same person, matched by shared clones. The CDR3 reads CASSLVSGSKGTGELFF.